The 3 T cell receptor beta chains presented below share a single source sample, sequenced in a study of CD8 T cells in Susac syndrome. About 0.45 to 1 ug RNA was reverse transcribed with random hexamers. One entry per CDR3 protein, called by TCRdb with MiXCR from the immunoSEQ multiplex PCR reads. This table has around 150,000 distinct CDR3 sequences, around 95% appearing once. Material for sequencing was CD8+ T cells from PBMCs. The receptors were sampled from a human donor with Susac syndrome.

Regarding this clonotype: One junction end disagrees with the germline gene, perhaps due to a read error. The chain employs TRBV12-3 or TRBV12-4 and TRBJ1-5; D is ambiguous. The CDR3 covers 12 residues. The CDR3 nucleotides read TGTGCCAGCAGTTTAATCGGTCAGTCCCAGCATTTT. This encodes CASSLIGQSQHF.

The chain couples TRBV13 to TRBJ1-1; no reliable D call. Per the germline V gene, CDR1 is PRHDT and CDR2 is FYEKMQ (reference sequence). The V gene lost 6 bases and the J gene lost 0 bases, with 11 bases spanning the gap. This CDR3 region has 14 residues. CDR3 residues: CASSGRLMNTEAFF. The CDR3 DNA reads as TGTGCCAGCAGTGGACGCCTGATGAACACTGAAGCTTTCTTT.

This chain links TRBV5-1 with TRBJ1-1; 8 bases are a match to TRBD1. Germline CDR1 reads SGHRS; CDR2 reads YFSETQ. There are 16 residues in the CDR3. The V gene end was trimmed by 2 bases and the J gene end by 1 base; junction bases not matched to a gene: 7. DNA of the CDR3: TGCGCCAGCAGCTTCCGTCAGGGGGCCGAGAACACTGAAGCTTTCTTT. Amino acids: CASSFRQGAENTEAFF. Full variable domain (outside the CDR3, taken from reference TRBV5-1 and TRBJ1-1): KAGVTQTPRYLIKTRGQQVTLSCSPISGHRSVSWYQQTPGQGLQFLFEYFSETQRNKGNFPGRFSGRQFSNSRSEMNVSTLELGDSALYLCASSFRQGAENTEAFFGQGTRLTVV.